A single sample gave rise to the 26 T cell receptor beta chains below, sequenced in a study of blood T cell repertoires in COVID-19. Libraries were prepared by immunoSEQ multiplex PCR; TCRdb keeps only in-frame clonotypes and omits some of them. The sample contains fewer than 75,000 clones, about 91% of which appear only once. Sequences were obtained from peripheral blood. These receptors originate from a man at least 80 years old with acute or convalescent COVID-19.

V usage is TRBV2 and J usage is TRBJ2-2; D not certain. The CDR3 is 13 amino acids. The germline CDR1 and CDR2 sequences are SNHLY and FYNNEI. Trimming pared 6 bases from V and 9 bases from J, leaving 14 bases between. The DNA of the CDR3 is TGTGCCAGCAGCACGACATCTCGCCGGGAGCTGTTTTTT. This codes for CASSTTSRRELFF.

The CDR3 is CASRRDTTDTQYF. CDR3 DNA sequence: TGTGCCAGCCGCCGGGACACCACAGATACGCAGTATTTT. The V gene is TRBV2, the J gene TRBJ2-3, with D perhaps matching TRBD1 (6 bases). The CDR3 runs 13 residues. Germline lookup yields CDR1 SNHLY and CDR2 FYNNEI. Trimming left V 8 bases short and J 2 bases short, with 11 bases between.

Comments on this clone: This sample also contains other DNA sequences that code for the same CDR3. V usage is TRBV5-1 and J usage is TRBJ1-4, with no clear D. The germline V and J ends were trimmed by 0 bases and 8 bases, with 8 bases remaining between them. CDR1 is SGHRS, CDR2 YFSETQ, per germline. The CDR3 runs to 13 residues. CDR3 bases: TGCGCCAGCAGCTTGGGGAGGGCGGAAAAACTGTTTTTT. Amino acids: CASSLGRAEKLFF.

This clone was seen only once. The chain combines TRBV2 with TRBJ1-5; D perhaps matches TRBD1 (6 bases). Trimming removed 6 bases at V and 1 base at J, with 16 bases between. The V gene's germline CDR1 is SNHLY and CDR2 FYNNEI. The CDR3 contains 16 residues. CDR3 in DNA: TGTGCCAGCAGGCAGGGGCCGCGAGGGAGCAATCAGCCCCAGCATTTT. This translates into CASRQGPRGSNQPQHF.

This chain joins TRBV18 and TRBJ1-5; D gene uncertain. CDR1 is KGHSH, CDR2 LQKENI, per germline. V shed 4 bases and J shed 4 bases, with 20 bases lying between them. The CDR3 is made up of 17 amino acids. Here the CDR3 DNA reads TGTGCCAGCTCACGACTCGACCCCCGGGGTCCGAATCAGCCCCAGCATTTT. Translated: CASSRLDPRGPNQPQHF.

The table lists this clone with a few counts. The chain is built from TRBV27 and TRBJ1-4, with D tentatively TRBD1 (5 bases). The germline CDR1 and CDR2 sequences are MNHEY and SMNVEV (reference sequence). V was pared by 2 bases and J by 8 bases, with 15 bases between. The CDR3 consists of 15 residues. The CDR3 DNA sequence: TGTGCCAGCAGTTTAGGAAGGGGAATATTCGAAAAACTGTTTTTT. It translates to CASSLGRGIFEKLFF.

The genes are TRBV10-1 and TRBJ2-2, with 7 bases matching TRBD2. Per the germline V gene, CDR1 is WNHNN and CDR2 is SYGVQD (reference sequence). The CDR3 runs 15 residues. Trimming cost V 8 bases and J 3 bases; bases outside gene matches: 9. The CDR3 sequence is CASGRDAGDTGELFF. The CDR3 coding sequence is TGCGCCAGCGGGAGGGACGCGGGAGACACCGGGGAGCTGTTTTTT.

The chain joins TRBV5-4 to TRBJ2-3, with D possibly matching TRBD2 (6 bases). The CDR3 loop spans 15 amino acids. Trimming took off 3 bases at V and 2 bases at J, with 13 bases between the two ends. CDR1 and CDR2 (germline): SGHNT, YYREEE (reference sequence). The CDR3 DNA reads TGTGCCAGCAGCTCAGGGACTGTAGCCACAGATACGCAGTATTTT. Amino acid sequence: CASSSGTVATDTQYF.

The V and J genes are TRBV6-4 and TRBJ1-5; TRBD1 might be the D (6 bases). In germline, CDR1 is MRHNA, CDR2 SNTAGT. Trimming shortened V by 10 bases and J by 1 base, and 14 bases separated the two germline ends. There are 14 residues in the CDR3. The DNA for the CDR3 is TGTGCCAAAGGGGGACCGGAAAGCAATCAGCCCCAGCATTTT. It codes for CAKGGPESNQPQHF.

The chain employs TRBV24-1 and TRBJ2-3; 9 bases fit TRBD1. Trimming cost V 4 bases and J 0 bases; bases outside gene matches: 10. CDR3 length: 18 amino acids. Germline V gives CDR1 KGHDR, CDR2 SFDVKD. The CDR3 DNA is TGTGCCACCAGTGAATACTACGGGACAGGGATGAGCACAGATACGCAGTATTTT. It specifies CATSEYYGTGMSTDTQYF.

V gene TRBV27 combines with J gene TRBJ1-1; 10 bases agree with TRBD1. Per the germline V gene, CDR1 is MNHEY and CDR2 is SMNVEV (reference sequence). The J segment lost 5 bases and the V segment lost 8 bases, leaving 5 bases of the junction unmatched. This CDR3 region has 13 residues. CDR3 DNA: TGTGCCAGCGGCTGGACAGGGGGGACTGAAGCTTTCTTT. Amino acids: CASGWTGGTEAFF.

This chain joins TRBV10-2 and TRBJ1-6; no clear D. The CDR3 contains 13 residues. CDR1 and CDR2 (germline): WSHSY, SAAADI. Trimming removed 6 bases from V and 6 bases from J, with 9 bases in between. CDR3 sequence: CASREGGNSPLHF. In nucleotides, the CDR3 is TGCGCCAGCAGAGAGGGAGGTAATTCACCCCTCCACTTT.

The genes are TRBV29-1 and TRBJ1-1, with a possible D match to TRBD1 (6 bases). V dropped 5 bases and J dropped 5 bases, with 18 bases sitting between them. The CDR3 runs 14 residues. The germline V gene encodes CDR1 SQVTM and CDR2 ANQGSEA. The CDR3 DNA sequence: TGCAGCGTTAAACCTGCAGGGGTTGAGACTGAAGCTTTCTTT. Translation gives CSVKPAGVETEAFF. The full variable domain, with the rest looked up from reference TRBV29-1 and TRBJ1-1, is SAVISQKPSRDICQRGTSLTIQCQVDSQVTMMFWYRQQPGQSLTLIATANQGSEATYESGFVIDKFPISRPNLTFSTLTVSNMSPEDSSIYLCSVKPAGVETEAFFGQGTRLTVV.

This chain uses TRBV5-6 with TRBJ2-2, with 12 bases that match TRBD2. Germline V gives CDR1 SGHDT, CDR2 YYEEEE. The CDR3 sequence is 17 residues long. Germline trimming cut 0 bases from V and 7 bases from J; bases unmatched to any gene: 7. CDR3 in DNA: TGTGCCAGCAGCTTGGGACTAGCGGGGGATTTTGTCGGGGAGCTGTTTTTT. Amino acid sequence: CASSLGLAGDFVGELFF.

The chain couples TRBV7-6 to TRBJ1-3; D might be TRBD1 (6 bases). Trimming took 1 base from V and 9 from J, leaving 16 bases between them. Germline CDR1 and CDR2: SGHVS and FNYEAQ. There are 15 residues in the CDR3. The CDR3 spells CASSLEGHGLGTIYF. CDR3 coding DNA: TGTGCCAGCAGCTTAGAGGGACACGGCCTGGGCACCATATATTTT.

V and J are TRBV19 and TRBJ2-1, with a possible D match to TRBD2 (7 bases). Germline CDR1 and CDR2: LNHDA and SQIVND (reference sequence). The CDR3 runs 16 residues. V lost 4 bases and J 7 bases, leaving 20 bases between the germline ends. The CDR3 region is CASSTVGRGAWNEQFF. The CDR3 coding sequence is TGTGCCAGTAGTACCGTGGGACGGGGGGCTTGGAATGAGCAGTTCTTC.

This sequence joins TRBV29-1 and TRBJ2-5, with 8 bases fitting TRBD2. V gave up 8 bases and J gave up 2 bases; unmatched junction bases: 7. Germline V lookup: CDR1 SQVTM, CDR2 ANQGSEA. The length of the CDR3 is 13 residues. CDR3 region: CSSYSGTQETQYF. The CDR3 nucleotides are TGCAGCTCCTATAGCGGGACACAAGAGACCCAGTACTTC.

This sequence joins TRBV19 and TRBJ2-6; D not resolved. V lost 5 bases and J 0 bases, leaving 5 bases between the germline ends. The CDR3 is made up of 14 amino acids. Germline CDR1 LNHDA, CDR2 SQIVND (reference sequence). The CDR3 loop reads CASSHGSGANVLTF. The CDR3 DNA sequence: TGTGCCAGTAGTCACGGCTCTGGGGCCAACGTCCTGACTTTC.

In its sample, this clone was seen once. The CDR3 does not end in the conserved phenylalanine or tryptophan, so this is likely a read error. V is TRBV6-5 and J is TRBJ1-2, with 7 bases lining up with TRBD1. J was trimmed by 0 bases and V by 2 bases; bases with no gene match: 0. Germline CDR1 is MNHEY and CDR2 is SVGAGI. The CDR3 runs to 14 residues. CDR3 in amino acids: CASSYRGPNYGYTL. In nucleotides, the CDR3 is TGTGCCAGCAGTTACAGGGGGCCTAACTATGGCTACACCCTC.

The V gene is TRBV19, the J gene TRBJ2-1; possibly TRBD1 for D (5 bases). The CDR3 length is 15 residues. Per the germline V gene, CDR1 is LNHDA and CDR2 is SQIVND (reference sequence). The germline V and J ends were trimmed by 4 bases and 0 bases, with 10 bases remaining between them. CDR3 sequence: CASSTHRSSYNEQFF. The CDR3 DNA is TGTGCCAGTAGTACCCACAGGAGCTCCTACAATGAGCAGTTCTTC.

This chain links TRBV2 with TRBJ1-5, with a weak D call TRBD1 (6 bases). V was shortened by 1 base and J by 7 bases, with 23 bases between the two germline ends. Germline lookup yields CDR1 SNHLY and CDR2 FYNNEI. This CDR3 has 18 residues. CDR3 sequence (DNA): TGTGCCAGCAGTGAAGGGGGAGGGCTACAGGGTAATCCCCAGCCCCAGCATTTT. As protein: CASSEGGGLQGNPQPQHF.

This clone has more than one count but fewer than ten. V is TRBV6-5 and J is TRBJ1-1; 7 nucleotides align to TRBD1. The CDR3 consists of 12 residues. From germline, CDR1 is MNHEY and CDR2 SVGAGI. V was pared by 7 bases and J by 10 bases, with 9 bases of the junction left unmatched. The CDR3 region has the DNA TGTGCCAGCAAAGACAGGGTGAGGGGAGCTTTCTTT. Protein product: CASKDRVRGAFF.

In its sample, this clone was seen once. The V gene is TRBV18, the J gene TRBJ2-7; no reliable D call. Trimming shortened V by 3 bases and J by 2 bases, and 8 bases separated the two germline ends. This CDR3 has 13 amino acids. Germline lookup yields CDR1 KGHSH and CDR2 LQKENI. The DNA of the CDR3 is TGTGCCAGCTCACCTCCCGAGGCCTACGAGCAGTACTTC. Translation gives CASSPPEAYEQYF.

This chain connects TRBV6-5 to TRBJ1-1; D unresolved. Germline CDR1 and CDR2: MNHEY and SVGAGI. Trimming took 2 bases from V and 1 from J, leaving 14 bases between them. This CDR3 has 16 residues. Written as DNA, the CDR3 is TGTGCCAGCAGTTACCGGGCACCGACTAGGAACACTGAAGCTTTCTTT. Its protein is CASSYRAPTRNTEAFF.

The chain links TRBV19 to TRBJ2-1, with a tentative D call TRBD2 (6 bases). The CDR3 covers 13 residues. Germline loops: CDR1 LNHDA, CDR2 SQIVND (reference sequence). V was shortened by 5 bases and J by 6 bases, with 11 bases between the two germline ends. CDR3 loop: CASSGLLINEQFF. CDR3 DNA: TGTGCCAGTAGTGGACTATTGATCAATGAGCAGTTCTTC.

The chain recombines TRBV5-1 with TRBJ1-5; D is uncertain. The CDR3 covers 16 residues. Germline V lookup: CDR1 SGHRS, CDR2 YFSETQ. Trimming removed 5 bases at V and 2 bases at J, with 17 bases between. The CDR3 region is CASSKEPVAGNQPQHF. CDR3 DNA sequence: TGCGCCAGCAGTAAGGAACCGGTGGCGGGCAATCAGCCCCAGCATTTT.